Shown below are 27 T cell receptor beta chains from a single sample sequenced in a study of shared clonotypes between healthy human individuals. Repertoires were generated with immunoSEQ multiplex PCR, while TCRdb's copy carries only in-frame clones and drops some. The table has more than 2 million clones, more than 90% seen once. The specimen sequenced was naive CD4+ T cells sorted from blood. Subset meaning: CD45RA+ positively selected. The receptor set was obtained from a man younger than 35 in good health.

The CDR3 here is CASAGLWDTQYF. DNA for the CDR3: TGTGCCAGTGCGGGTTTATGGGATACGCAGTATTTT. The V call is TRBV19, the J call TRBJ2-3, with D perhaps matching TRBD2 (5 bases). CDR3 length: 12 residues. Per the germline V gene, CDR1 is LNHDA and CDR2 is SQIVND (reference sequence). The V gene lost 8 bases and the J gene lost 6 bases, with 12 bases spanning the gap.

To note about this clone: The same CDR3 can be traced to other DNA sequences in this sample. The V gene is TRBV7-3, the J gene TRBJ1-6; 7 bases align to TRBD1. The V segment lost 5 bases and the J segment 10 bases; nucleotides outside the gene matches: 5. The germline V gene has CDR1 SGHTA and CDR2 FQGTGA. CDR3 length: 13 residues. In DNA, the CDR3 is TGTGCCAGCAGCCGCGACAGGGACTCACCCCTCCACTTT. Translating it yields CASSRDRDSPLHF.

The rearrangement uses TRBV2 and TRBJ2-7; 8 bases map to TRBD1. The CDR3 consists of 15 residues. The junction had 8 bases not matched to a gene; V was cut back by 5 bases and J by 2 bases. CDR1 is SNHLY and CDR2 is FYNNEI in the germline V gene. The CDR3 is CASSTPGTGTYEQYF. DNA of the CDR3: TGTGCCAGCAGTACCCCCGGGACAGGAACCTACGAGCAGTACTTC.

V gene TRBV14 combines with J gene TRBJ2-7, with no clear D. Germline V gene sequence: CDR1 SGHDN, CDR2 FVKESK. The CDR3 has 15 amino acids. Trimming left V 2 bases short and J 3 bases short, with 14 bases between. The CDR3 coding sequence is TGTGCCAGCAGCCAAAAGGGTCTTAATCGCTACGAGCAGTACTTC. This encodes CASSQKGLNRYEQYF.

Turning to this clone: The sample has other DNA sequences that encode this CDR3 too. The V call is TRBV30, the J call TRBJ1-5; 11 nucleotides line up with TRBD1. Trimming took 3 bases from V and 4 from J; bases not matched to a gene: 2. The CDR3 totals 14 residues. Germline V gene lookup returns CDR1 GTSNPN and CDR2 SVGIG (reference sequence). CDR3 nucleotides: TGTGCCTGGAGAGGGACAGGGGGGAATCAGCCCCAGCATTTT. This codes for CAWRGTGGNQPQHF.

The CDR3 loop is CASSGWDTNQPQHF. In nucleotides, the CDR3 is TGTGCCAGCAGTGGGTGGGACACAAATCAGCCCCAGCATTTT. The rearrangement joins TRBV6-1 to TRBJ1-5; weak D call: TRBD1 (6 bases). Germline loops: CDR1 MNHNS, CDR2 SASEGT. V was clipped by 4 bases and J by 4 bases, with 11 bases between them. This CDR3 is built from 14 residues.

This clone was seen a handful of times. The chain carries TRBV30 and TRBJ1-3, with unresolved D. Germline values: CDR1 GTSNPN, CDR2 SVGIG (reference sequence). The CDR3 length is 13 residues. The V end lost 4 bases, the J end lost 2 bases, and 9 bases lay between the germline ends. The CDR3 region has the DNA TGTGCCTGGATGGCTTGGACTGGAAACACCATATATTTT. This sequence encodes CAWMAWTGNTIYF.

As regards this clone: The same CDR3 arises from other DNA sequences in this sample as well. J is TRBJ1-5 and V is TRBV7-2; D remains unclear. Trimming removed 2 bases at V and 4 bases at J, with 6 bases between. The germline CDR1 and CDR2 sequences are SGHTA and FQGNSA. This CDR3 comprises 13 residues. The CDR3, as DNA: TGTGCCAGCAGCTTACGGGCAAATCAGCCCCAGCATTTT. Translation gives CASSLRANQPQHF.

This chain links TRBV7-6 with TRBJ2-5, with D possibly matching TRBD2 (6 bases). The CDR3 loop spans 14 amino acids. Per germline, CDR1 SGHVS and CDR2 FNYEAQ. V lost 5 bases, J lost 4 bases, and 14 bases lay in between. The CDR3 DNA follows: TGTGCCAGCAGCCAGTACGGGGGTGGAGAGACCCAGTACTTC. It is translated as CASSQYGGGETQYF.

The chain uses TRBV6-5 and TRBJ1-4; D is unclear. Germline V CDR1 and CDR2: MNHEY, SVGAGI. The CDR3 sequence is 13 residues long. V was trimmed by 5 bases and J by 7 bases, leaving 11 bases between them. The CDR3 here is CASSIIKGEKLFF. CDR3 DNA: TGTGCCAGCAGTATTATCAAGGGTGAAAAACTGTTTTTT.

This chain connects TRBV7-2 to TRBJ2-5; a possible D gene is TRBD1 (5 bases). From germline, CDR1 is SGHTA and CDR2 FQGNSA. The V end was cut by 5 bases, the J end by 3 bases, with 13 bases between. CDR3 length equals 14 residues. This CDR3 reads CASSLRARKETQYF. For the CDR3, the DNA is TGTGCCAGCAGCCTCAGGGCGCGGAAAGAGACCCAGTACTTC.

Points on this clone: Other nucleotide sequences in the sample specify the same CDR3. This chain uses TRBV6-5 with TRBJ2-7; no clear D gene. This CDR3 spans 12 amino acids. The germline gives CDR1 MNHEY, CDR2 SVGAGI. V lost 6 bases and J 6 bases, leaving 12 bases between the germline ends. The CDR3 here is CASSRDRVEQYF. In DNA form, the CDR3 reads TGTGCCAGCAGCCGTGACCGGGTCGAGCAGTACTTC.

The chain combines TRBV11-2 with TRBJ1-5; D is unresolved. V was shortened by 1 base and J by 0 bases, with 7 bases between the two germline ends. From germline, CDR1 is SGHAT and CDR2 FQNNGV. The CDR3 contains 15 residues. CDR3 nucleotide sequence: TGTGCCAGCAGCTTAGCATCAGATAGCAATCAGCCCCAGCATTTT. This sequence encodes CASSLASDSNQPQHF.

The gene calls are TRBV4-2 and TRBJ2-5; 9 positions agree with TRBD2. Germline V gives CDR1 LGHNA, CDR2 YNFKEQ. The CDR3 is made up of 16 amino acids. The junction had 6 bases not matched to a gene; V was cut back by 1 base and J by 3 bases. The CDR3 nucleotides are TGTGCCAGCAGCCAAGGAGGTCAGCGGGGGGAAGAGACCCAGTACTTC. Residues: CASSQGGQRGEETQYF.

V usage is TRBV6-6 and J usage is TRBJ1-5; a weak D match, TRBD1 (6 bases). CDR1 MNHNY and CDR2 SVGAGI come from the germline V gene (reference sequence). The V end was cut by 6 bases, the J end by 8 bases, with 17 bases between. The CDR3 length is 14 residues. CDR3 region: CASSLQGPREPQHF. The DNA for the CDR3 is TGTGCCAGCAGCCTACAGGGCCCCAGGGAGCCCCAGCATTTT.

The rearrangement links TRBV5-1 to TRBJ2-3, with TRBD2 matching over 10 bases. The length of the CDR3 is 14 residues. Germline lookup yields CDR1 SGHRS and CDR2 YFSETQ. Trimming took 4 bases from V and 5 from J; bases not matched to a gene: 4. For the CDR3, the DNA is TGCGCCAGCAGCGTAGTAGCGGGAGGAGATACGCAGTATTTT. It translates to CASSVVAGGDTQYF.

The V gene is TRBV5-4, the J gene TRBJ2-1, with 14 bases matching TRBD2. The V gene's germline CDR1 is SGHNT and CDR2 YYREEE (reference sequence). J gave up 8 bases and V 3 bases, and 7 bases lay outside the gene matches. The CDR3 contains 16 residues. This CDR3 is CASSSPGTSGSYEQFF. As DNA, the CDR3 is TGTGCCAGCAGCTCACCCGGGACTAGCGGGAGTTATGAGCAGTTCTTC.

With regard to this clone: This specimen includes other DNA sequences encoding the same CDR3. The chain joins TRBV29-1 to TRBJ2-7; the D is unclear. Between the trimmed V and J ends, which lost 1 base and 3 bases, there was a span of 4 bases. Germline-derived CDR1 and CDR2 are SQVTM and ANQGSEA. CDR3 length: 11 residues. CDR3 sequence: CSVEGSYEQYF. CDR3 coding DNA: TGCAGCGTTGAAGGGAGCTACGAGCAGTACTTC.

The gene calls are TRBV28 and TRBJ1-2; weak D call: TRBD1 (6 bases). This CDR3 has 14 amino acids. Trimming took off 1 base at V and 4 bases at J, with 10 bases between the two ends. Germline CDR1 and CDR2: MDHEN and SYDVKM. This CDR3 reads CASSLSTGPYGYTF. DNA of the CDR3: TGTGCCAGCAGTTTATCCACAGGGCCCTATGGCTACACCTTC.

To note about this clone: The junction and the germline gene differ at one end; a read error may be behind it. The CDR3 here is CASSHDRQGANVLAF. For the CDR3, the DNA is TGTGCCAGCAGCCACGACCGTCAAGGGGCCAACGTCCTGGCTTTC. The V and J genes are TRBV7-2 and TRBJ2-6; perhaps TRBD1 as D (5 bases). The CDR3 sequence is 15 residues long. CDR1 SGHTA and CDR2 FQGNSA come from the germline V gene.

V and J are TRBV19 and TRBJ1-2; a possible D gene is TRBD1 (6 bases). CDR3 length equals 12 residues. The ends were cut back, 7 bases at V and 2 bases at J, with 8 bases in the middle. The V gene's germline CDR1 is LNHDA and CDR2 SQIVND (reference sequence). CDR3 sequence reads: CASTGGNYGYTF. The CDR3 DNA is TGTGCCAGTACGGGGGGCAACTATGGCTACACCTTC.

With regard to this clone: Other DNA variants within this sample encode the same CDR3. This chain connects TRBV7-9 to TRBJ1-1; D is undetermined. V was clipped by 1 base and J by 1 base, with 4 bases between them. The V gene's germline CDR1 is SEHNR and CDR2 FQNEAQ (reference sequence). CDR3 length equals 13 residues. The chain's CDR3 is CASSLDTNTEAFF. The CDR3 DNA reads TGTGCCAGCAGCTTAGACACGAACACTGAAGCTTTCTTT.

This chain uses TRBV7-9 with TRBJ2-7; 14 nucleotides match TRBD2. Trimming took 5 bases from V and 5 from J; bases not matched to a gene: 8. Germline V gene data show CDR1 as SEHNR and CDR2 as FQNEAQ (reference sequence). The CDR3 is 16 amino acids. CDR3 amino acids: CASSPGLAGAPHEQYF. CDR3 bases: TGTGCCAGCAGCCCGGGACTAGCGGGAGCTCCCCACGAGCAGTACTTC.

In its sample, this clone was seen a few times. The rearrangement joins TRBV19 to TRBJ1-1; D is unresolved. Germline CDR1 reads LNHDA; CDR2 reads SQIVND (reference sequence). Between the trimmed V and J ends, which lost 4 bases and 1 base, there was a span of 7 bases. CDR3 length: 13 amino acids. CDR3 in DNA: TGTGCCAGTAGTACGAAGGGGAACACTGAAGCTTTCTTT. Translating it yields CASSTKGNTEAFF.

This rearrangement joins TRBV6-5 to TRBJ1-1; D is perhaps TRBD1 (6 bases). The germline gives CDR1 MNHEY, CDR2 SVGAGI. The CDR3 has 15 residues. The V end lost 6 bases, the J end lost 4 bases, and 18 bases lay between the germline ends. CDR3 coding DNA: TGTGCCAGCAGGCGCCTCCCCAGGGGAAGCACTGAAGCTTTCTTT. Translating gives CASRRLPRGSTEAFF.

The rearrangement uses TRBV7-8 and TRBJ2-2; D is unresolved. Germline V gene sequence: CDR1 SGHVS, CDR2 FQNEAQ. The CDR3 runs 11 residues. Trimming took off 2 bases at V and 5 bases at J, with 0 bases between the two ends. The DNA of the CDR3 is TGTGCCAGCAGCTTAACCGGGGAGCTGTTTTTT. Encoded protein: CASSLTGELFF.

The rearrangement links TRBV6-1 to TRBJ2-5; no clear D gene. The CDR3 consists of 12 residues. CDR1 MNHNS and CDR2 SASEGT come from the germline V gene. The germline V and J ends were trimmed by 4 bases and 3 bases, with 6 bases remaining between them. This chain's CDR3 is CASSGRKETQYF. CDR3 coding DNA: TGTGCCAGCAGTGGAAGAAAAGAGACCCAGTACTTC.